Below are 15 T cell receptor beta chains sequenced from a single sample in a study of OX40 agonist ivuxolimab in advanced cancers. Some clones are missing from TCRdb's copy, which holds only in-frame ones; the method was immunoSEQ multiplex PCR. The sample consists of some 44,000 clones, approximately 83% of them appearing once. This specimen was CD4+ or CD8+ T cells sorted from blood, taken in a trial of the OX40 agonist ivuxolimab. These receptors were obtained from an adult with an advanced solid tumor such as melanoma, head and neck, liver or kidney cancer.

This clone counts as medium-sized. The rearrangement links TRBV2 to TRBJ1-1; 8 nucleotides match TRBD1. Germline CDR1 and CDR2: SNHLY and FYNNEI. Germline trimming cut 6 bases from V and 8 bases from J; bases unmatched to any gene: 5. This CDR3 contains 12 residues. CDR3 sequence reads: CASRADRVEAFF. The CDR3 DNA reads TGTGCCAGCAGAGCGGACAGGGTGGAAGCTTTCTTT.

The chain uses TRBV2 and TRBJ2-5; D is perhaps TRBD2 (6 bases). The CDR3 consists of 12 residues. CDR1 and CDR2 from the germline V gene are SNHLY and FYNNEI. V gave up 11 bases and J gave up 3 bases, with 13 bases separating them. CDR3 bases: TGTGCCGGGGGACTGGCGAAAGAGACCCAGTACTTC. This gives the protein CAGGLAKETQYF.

The chain has TRBV6-1 and TRBJ2-3, with 9 positions matching TRBD2. V shed 1 base, J shed 10 bases, and the junction held 3 bases outside the gene matches. The CDR3 length is 13 residues. Germline CDR1 is MNHNS and CDR2 is SASEGT. Written as DNA, the CDR3 is TGTGCCAGCAGTGAAGTAGCGGGAGAGGCGCAGTATTTT. It specifies CASSEVAGEAQYF.

The chain joins TRBV2 to TRBJ2-5; the D gene is possibly TRBD1 (6 bases). Germline V lookup: CDR1 SNHLY, CDR2 FYNNEI. Deletions cut 8 bases from V and 6 bases from J, with 13 bases between. This CDR3 region has 12 residues. CDR3 amino acids: CASHQGMKTQYF. CDR3 bases: TGTGCCAGCCACCAGGGGATGAAGACCCAGTACTTC. Supplemented by reference TRBV2 and TRBJ2-5, the full variable domain reads EPEVTQTPSHQVTQMGQEVILRCVPISNHLYFYWYRQILGQKVEFLVSFYNNEISEKSEIFDDQFSVERPDGSNFTLKIRSTKLEDSAMYFCASHQGMKTQYFGPGTRLLVL.

The rearrangement joins TRBV4-2 to TRBJ1-2; D is unclear. Germline loops: CDR1 LGHNA, CDR2 YNFKEQ. Trimming removed 0 bases from V and 1 base from J, with 3 bases in between. The CDR3 loop spans 13 amino acids. This chain's CDR3 is CASSQEFNYGYTF. CDR3 DNA sequence: TGTGCCAGCAGCCAAGAGTTTAACTATGGCTACACCTTC.

The V gene is TRBV18, the J gene TRBJ1-1; unclear D gene. The V gene lost 1 base and the J gene lost 4 bases, with 4 bases spanning the gap. Germline loops: CDR1 KGHSH, CDR2 LQKENI. CDR3 size: 12 residues. The CDR3 DNA sequence: TGTGCCAGCTCACCACGAAGCACTGAAGCTTTCTTT. Encoded protein: CASSPRSTEAFF.

V gene TRBV23-1 combines with J gene TRBJ1-1; 9 bases align to TRBD1. TRBV23-1 is filed as an ORF, its function uncertain. With 6 bases clipped from V and 3 bases from J, the junction kept 11 bases outside the gene matches. The CDR3 runs 16 residues. The CDR3: CASSHEDRGGDTEAFF. The DNA for the CDR3 is TGCGCCAGCAGCCATGAGGACAGGGGTGGGGACACTGAAGCTTTCTTT.

This clone showed up just a few times. The genes are TRBV11-2 and TRBJ2-7; 10 bases fit TRBD1. Germline loops: CDR1 SGHAT, CDR2 FQNNGV. V trimming: 5 bases; J trimming: 2 bases; junction bases outside the gene matches: 3. CDR3 length: 14 residues. The CDR3 DNA is TGTGCCAGCAGCAGGGACAGGGGAACCTACGAGCAGTACTTC. This codes for CASSRDRGTYEQYF.

Worth noting for this clone: The sample contains more than one DNA sequence encoding this CDR3. The V call is TRBV4-1, the J call TRBJ2-7; tentative D call: TRBD2 (7 bases). V was clipped by 4 bases and J by 3 bases, with 16 bases between them. This CDR3 region has 15 residues. Per germline, CDR1 MGHRA and CDR2 YSYEKL. The CDR3 spells CASSRSGTRNYEQYF. The CDR3 DNA sequence: TGCGCCAGCAGCCGGAGCGGGACACGTAACTACGAGCAGTACTTC.

This clone was recorded a few times. The chain employs TRBV10-3 and TRBJ1-2; D is uncertain. V was cut by 3 bases and J by 2 bases, with 7 bases left in between. Germline CDR1 reads ENHRY; CDR2 reads SYGVKD. The CDR3 runs 13 residues. The CDR3 DNA sequence: TGTGCCATCAGTGACGGGGTGAACTATGGCTACACCTTC. Its protein is CAISDGVNYGYTF.

The genes are TRBV18 and TRBJ2-2, with a weak D call TRBD1 (5 bases). V lost 3 bases to trimming and J lost 5 bases, with 16 bases between them. The germline CDR1 and CDR2 sequences are KGHSH and LQKENI. This CDR3 is built from 16 residues. The chain's CDR3 is CASSPSKQGTTGELFF. CDR3 DNA: TGTGCCAGCTCACCCAGTAAGCAGGGAACTACCGGGGAGCTGTTTTTT.

This sequence joins TRBV5-6 and TRBJ1-1; 10 bases agree with TRBD1. The V segment lost 5 bases and the J segment 6 bases; nucleotides outside the gene matches: 7. There are 14 residues in the CDR3. Germline V gene data show CDR1 as SGHDT and CDR2 as YYEEEE. CDR3 protein: CASRTRDRGPEAFF. Written as DNA, the CDR3 is TGTGCCAGCAGAACCCGGGACAGGGGCCCTGAAGCTTTCTTT.

This clone has a handful of counts. The genes are TRBV5-4 and TRBJ1-1; D remains unclear. This CDR3 spans 13 amino acids. Trimming left V 4 bases short and J 3 bases short, with 10 bases between. Per germline, CDR1 SGHNT and CDR2 YYREEE (reference sequence). In nucleotides, the CDR3 is TGTGCCAGCAGCCTAGAAAAGGACACTGAAGCTTTCTTT. This codes for CASSLEKDTEAFF.

The CDR3 bases are TGTGCCAGCAGTTACGGGCTAGCAGATACGCAGTATTTT. As protein: CASSYGLADTQYF. The gene calls are TRBV6-5 and TRBJ2-3; D remains unclear. V lost 2 bases, J lost 4 bases, and 7 bases lay in between. Looked up from germline, CDR1 is MNHEY and CDR2 is SVGAGI. The CDR3 runs to 13 residues.

The chain is built from TRBV2 and TRBJ2-7; 9 bases align to TRBD2. Germline CDR1 reads SNHLY; CDR2 reads FYNNEI. Trimming took 7 bases from V and 3 from J; bases not matched to a gene: 10. The CDR3 is 15 residues long. CDR3 region: CASMAWQRGDYEQYF. DNA of the CDR3: TGTGCCAGCATGGCCTGGCAGCGGGGGGACTACGAGCAGTACTTC.